This TCR beta chain was obtained from a study of cytomegalovirus exposure and HLA in healthy donors. As for the study in general: Within the Caucasian-associated ancestry cluster were around four fifths of the approximately 400 genotyped donors. Study-wide findings and caveats: CMV antigen specificity was confirmed in vitro for a few CMV-associated chains. Looking again later, the authors saw that most CMV-associated TCR beta chains seemed HLA-restricted.

A multiplex PCR was run with 60 Vbeta primers and 13 Jbeta primers. Method: immunoSEQ multiplex PCR; TCRdb's copy keeps in-frame clones and lacks some. The data contain roughly 170,000 clones, 70% to 80% of them singletons. The ends were cut back, 4 bases at V and 3 bases at J, with 4 bases in the middle. The CDR3 sequence is 11 residues long. CDR1 and CDR2 from the germline V gene are SNHLY and FYNNEI. Worth noting for this clone: What it binds is unknown.

At collection, donors were nominally healthy, but unrecorded immune exposures were probable. V usage is TRBV2 and J usage is TRBJ2-7, with no clear D. The receptor comes from a female donor in good health and CMV-seronegative. Source material: PBMCs. CDR3 amino acids: CASSGLYEQYF. CDR3 sequence (DNA): TGTGCCAGCAGTGGGCTCTACGAGCAGTACTTC. The whole variable domain, filled in from reference TRBV2 and TRBJ2-7, reads EPEVTQTPSHQVTQMGQEVILRCVPISNHLYFYWYRQILGQKVEFLVSFYNNEISEKSEIFDDQFSVERPDGSNFTLKIRSTKLEDSAMYFCASSGLYEQYFGPGTRLTVT.